The source of this TCR beta chain is a study of blood T cells in healthy people across ages. A second 7 to 11 cycle PCR used barcoded and J-beta primers. TCRdb itself ran the 5' RACE reads through MiXCR, one entry per CDR3 protein. This repertoire shows around 690,000 distinct CDR3 sequences, around three fifths found once; its top ten account for 30% to 40%. The count of this clonotype is one. V lost 3 bases to trimming and J lost 7 bases, with 15 bases between them. CDR3 length: 14 amino acids. Germline-derived CDR1 and CDR2 are SNHLY and FYNNEI. The sample was blood. The V gene is TRBV2, the J gene TRBJ1-2; D perhaps matches TRBD1 (6 bases). This receptor was taken from a man aged 55 to 70 in good health. CDR3 DNA: TGTGCCAGCAGTGATGGGAGGGGGGGCTTTGGCTACACCTTC. It encodes CASSDGRGGFGYTF.